Sequencing of this T cell receptor (beta chain) was carried out in a study of OX40 agonist ivuxolimab in advanced cancers. Across the study: Patients were dosed with the agonistic anti-OX40 (CD134) antibody ivuxolimab. Findings and caveats of the study: Specificity for antigen went undetermined in the expanded peripheral T cells.

To note about this clone: Its antigen is currently unknown.

Data came from immunoSEQ multiplex PCR; TCRdb stores just in-frame clones and leaves some out. The sample holds about 50,000 clones, around 80% seen once. The specimen comprised CD4+ or CD8+ T cells sorted from blood, sampled in a trial of the OX40 agonist ivuxolimab. This receptor was identified in an adult with an advanced solid tumor such as melanoma, head and neck, liver or kidney cancer.

The CDR3 sequence: CASSLDPLGRGGGYTF. For the CDR3, the DNA is TGTGCCAGCAGCTTGGACCCTTTGGGCAGGGGTGGTGGCTACACCTTC. The V call is TRBV5-5, the J call TRBJ1-2; D may be TRBD1 (6 bases). This CDR3 spans 16 amino acids. In germline, CDR1 is SGHKS, CDR2 YYEKEE (reference sequence). V was cut by 0 bases and J by 7 bases, with 19 bases left in between. Based on the CDR3 plus reference TRBV5-5 and TRBJ1-2, the full variable domain is DAGVTQSPTHLIKTRGQQVTLRCSPISGHKSVSWYQQVLGQGPQFIFQYYEKEERGRGNFPDRFSARQFPNYSSELNVNALLLGDSALYLCASSLDPLGRGGGYTFGSGTRLTVV.